This T cell receptor (beta chain) was identified during a study of T cells in Graves' hyperthyroidism and ophthalmopathy. The source material, RNA transcripts, was used to amplify TCR beta CDR3 regions. HTBI primers were the set used in a first-round RT-PCR of the TCR CDR3. Each CDR3 protein gets one entry after TCRdb re-called the multiplex PCR reads with MiXCR. The table records under 300,000 distinct CDR3 sequences, 13% of them present only once. After removal of 3 bases from V and 2 bases from J, the junction contained 2 bases not matched to a gene. CDR3 length equals 14 residues. CDR1 and CDR2 from the germline V gene are SNHLY and FYNNEI. This clonotype has ten or more counts. Blood sampling occurred at first hyperthyroidism diagnosis, ahead of any ophthalmopathy symptoms.

The source material was blood. The genes are TRBV2 and TRBJ2-7, with 9 bases fitting TRBD2. This TCR was recovered from a woman aged 25 to 39 with Graves' hyperthyroidism that later progressed to Graves' ophthalmopathy. The CDR3 DNA reads TGTGCCAGCAGTGAGACTAGCGGCACCTACGAGCAGTACTTC. Translating gives CASSETSGTYEQYF.